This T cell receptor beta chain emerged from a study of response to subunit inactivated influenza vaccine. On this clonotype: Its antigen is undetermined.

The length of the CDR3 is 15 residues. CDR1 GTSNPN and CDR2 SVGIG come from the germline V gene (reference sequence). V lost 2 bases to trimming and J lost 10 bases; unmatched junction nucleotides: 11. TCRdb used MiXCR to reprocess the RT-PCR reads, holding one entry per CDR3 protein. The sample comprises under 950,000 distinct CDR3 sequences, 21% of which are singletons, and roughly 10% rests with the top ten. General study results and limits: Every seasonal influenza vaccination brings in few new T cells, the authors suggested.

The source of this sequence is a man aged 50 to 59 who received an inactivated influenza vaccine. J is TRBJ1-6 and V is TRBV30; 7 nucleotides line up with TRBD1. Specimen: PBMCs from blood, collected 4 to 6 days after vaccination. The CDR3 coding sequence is TGTGCCTGGAGTCTCCTCGACAGGGACAGCTCACCCCTCCACTTT. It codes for CAWSLLDRDSSPLHF.